The TCR beta chain under discussion was sequenced for a study of control samples from healthy donors and cancer patients. Some clones are missing from TCRdb's copy, which holds only in-frame ones; the method was immunoSEQ multiplex PCR. The sample records about 84,000 clones, 75% to 95% being singletons. The CDR3 totals 16 residues. The V and J ends lost 4 bases and 7 bases, in that order; junction bases with no gene match: 12. Germline V CDR1 and CDR2: MNHEY, SMNVEV (reference sequence). This clonotype originated in a man aged 25-45 years in good health. Sequenced sample: blood. This chain connects TRBV27 to TRBJ2-1, with 8 bases fitting TRBD2. The CDR3: CASSSSPLAGLNEQFF. The CDR3 nucleotides are TGTGCCAGCAGTTCCTCTCCGCTAGCGGGCCTGAATGAGCAGTTCTTC.